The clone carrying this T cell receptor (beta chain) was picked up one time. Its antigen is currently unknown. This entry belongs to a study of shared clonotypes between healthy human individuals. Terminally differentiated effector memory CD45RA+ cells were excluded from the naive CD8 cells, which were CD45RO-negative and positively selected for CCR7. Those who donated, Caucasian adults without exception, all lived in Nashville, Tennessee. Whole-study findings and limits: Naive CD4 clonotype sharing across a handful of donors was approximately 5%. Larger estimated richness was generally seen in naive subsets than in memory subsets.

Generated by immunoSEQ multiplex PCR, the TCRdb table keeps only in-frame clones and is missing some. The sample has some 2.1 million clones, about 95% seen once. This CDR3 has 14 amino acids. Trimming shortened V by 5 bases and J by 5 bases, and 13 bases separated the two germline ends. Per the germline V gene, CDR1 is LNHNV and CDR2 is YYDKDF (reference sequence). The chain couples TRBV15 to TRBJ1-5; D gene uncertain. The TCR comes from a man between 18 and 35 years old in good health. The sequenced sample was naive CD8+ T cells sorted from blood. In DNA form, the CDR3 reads TGTGCCACCAGCTCGAGTGGCCCCCATCAGCCCCAGCATTTT. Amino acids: CATSSSGPHQPQHF. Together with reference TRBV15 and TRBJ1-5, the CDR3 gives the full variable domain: DAMVIQNPRYQVTQFGKPVTLSCSQTLNHNVMYWYQQKSSQAPKLLFHYYDKDFNNEADTPDNFQSRRPNTSFCFLDIRSPGLGDTAMYLCATSSSGPHQPQHFGDGTRLSIL.